This TCR beta chain is from a study of technical replicates of blood from a few donors. V gave up 5 bases and J gave up 1 base, with 8 bases separating them. Germline CDR1 reads KGHSH; CDR2 reads LQKENI. The CDR3 length is 13 residues. The data were produced by immunoSEQ multiplex PCR, yet TCRdb's version contains in-frame clones alone and is incomplete. In the table there are over 85,000 clones, around 94% of which are singletons. This clonotype originated in a human donor in good health. The gene calls are TRBV18 and TRBJ1-1; D is ambiguous. The sequencing sample was made of T cells isolated from PBMCs. CDR3 in DNA: TGTGCCAGCTCAGCCTACCCGAACACTGAAGCTTTCTTT. This gives the protein CASSAYPNTEAFF.